The rows below give T cell receptor beta chains drawn from one sample of a study of T cell responses to AZD1222 COVID-19 vaccine. Data came from immunoSEQ multiplex PCR; TCRdb stores just in-frame clones and leaves some out. The table has around 130,000 clones, nearly 95% seen once. The sequences come from peripheral blood, collected on day 0 of AZD1222 vaccination. These receptors were taken from an adult in good health. Both conserved end residues are part of each CDR3. A D gene is named only where the DNA matches it firmly. The listing skips clone size in some rows; elsewhere it reads once, few, many or a size class.

>TRBJ1-5|.|.|TRBV18
CASSLDRFQPQHF
TGTGCCAGCTCACTCGACAGGTTCCAGCCCCAGCATTTT
>TRBJ1-4|.|.|TRBV5-8
CASSLEGVEKLFF
TGTGCCAGCAGCTTGGAGGGGGTCGAAAAACTGTTTTTT
>TRBJ1-1|.|.|TRBV6-6
CASSYGETEAFF
TGTGCCAGCAGTTACGGGGAGACTGAAGCTTTCTTT
>TRBJ1-1|.|.|TRBV18
CASSLVGEVEAFF
TGTGCCAGCTCACTGGTCGGGGAAGTTGAAGCTTTCTTT
>TRBJ1-6|TRBD1|.|TRBV18
CASSPTGDNSPLHF
TGTGCCAGCTCACCAACAGGGGATAATTCACCCCTCCACTTT
>TRBJ2-7|.|.|TRBV6-6
CASSPTGVSYEQYF
TGTGCCAGCAGCCCTACGGGGGTCTCCTACGAGCAGTACTTC
>TRBJ1-2|.|.|TRBV7-9
CASSPTGNYGYTF
TGTGCCAGCAGCCCCACAGGGAACTATGGCTACACCTTC
>TRBJ1-1|.|.|TRBV10-3
CAISTGTQTEAFF
TGTGCCATCAGCACCGGGACGCAGACTGAAGCTTTCTTT
>TRBJ1-4|.|.|TRBV2
CASSEDRDKEKLFF
TGTGCCAGCAGTGAAGACCGGGACAAGGAAAAACTGTTTTTT
>TRBJ1-4|TRBD1|.|TRBV6-2/TRBV6-3
CASSRTGGQEKLFF
TGTGCCAGCAGTCGGACAGGGGGCCAGGAAAAACTGTTTTTT
>TRBJ1-2|.|.|TRBV7-8
CASSLAAGNYGYTF
TGTGCCAGCAGCTTAGCGGCGGGGAACTATGGCTACACCTTC
>TRBJ1-1|TRBD1|.|TRBV27
CASSLVPTGATEAFF
TGTGCCAGCAGTTTGGTTCCGACAGGGGCCACTGAAGCTTTCTTT
>TRBJ2-7|.|.|TRBV2
CASSILRTASSYEQYF
TGTGCCAGCAGCATCCTTCGGACAGCGAGCTCCTACGAGCAGTACTTC
>TRBJ2-7|TRBD1|.|TRBV4-1
CASSQSPGTDYYEQYF
TGCGCCAGCAGCCAATCGCCCGGGACAGACTACTACGAGCAGTACTTC
>TRBJ1-2|.|.|TRBV5-8
CASSFSGLRGYTF
TGTGCCAGCAGCTTCTCGGGGCTGCGGGGCTACACCTTC
>TRBJ2-7|TRBD1|.|TRBV29-1
CSGGQGAYEQYF
TGCAGCGGCGGACAGGGGGCCTACGAGCAGTACTTC
>TRBJ2-3|.|few|TRBV6-5
CASSRGGYDTQYF
TGTGCCAGCAGTCGGGGCGGGTATGATACGCAGTATTTT
>TRBJ1-4|.|.|TRBV4-2
CASSQDNRRRAGFF
TGTGCCAGCAGCCAAGATAATCGACGGCGAGCGGGCTTTTTT
>TRBJ1-1|TRBD1|.|TRBV9
CASSGRQGAWNTEAFF
TGTGCCAGCAGCGGGCGACAGGGGGCCTGGAACACTGAAGCTTTCTTT
>TRBJ2-3|.|.|TRBV4-1
CASRPTMGDTQYF
TGCGCCAGCAGACCCACGATGGGAGATACGCAGTATTTT
>TRBJ1-5|.|once|TRBV7-2
CASSLGGSVSNQPQHF
TGTGCCAGCAGCTTAGGGGGTTCCGTTAGCAATCAGCCCCAGCATTTT
>TRBJ2-3|.|once|TRBV10-2
CASSAYPITDTQYF
TGCGCCAGCAGTGCCTACCCCATCACAGATACGCAGTATTTT
>TRBJ2-1|.|.|TRBV4-2
CASSQDNGDPGYNEQFF
TGTGCCAGCAGCCAAGATAATGGGGACCCGGGGTACAATGAGCAGTTCTTC
>TRBJ1-2|.|.|TRBV12-1
CASSHGGSSPLEYRLDGYTF
TGTGCCAGCAGCCATGGTGGGTCGAGTCCCCTCGAGTACCGATTAGACGGGTACACCTTC
>TRBJ1-1|TRBD1|.|TRBV29-1
CSVGTGGRTEAFF
TGCAGCGTAGGGACAGGGGGAAGAACTGAAGCTTTCTTT
>TRBJ1-5|TRBD1|.|TRBV7-9
CASSLEGTDISNQPQHF
TGTGCCAGCAGCTTAGAAGGGACAGATATTAGCAATCAGCCCCAGCATTTT
>TRBJ2-7|.|few|TRBV5-1
CASSSDNTYEQYF
TGCGCCAGCAGCTCTGATAATACCTACGAGCAGTACTTC
>TRBJ1-3|.|few|TRBV7-9
CASSLVSGNTIYF
TGTGCCAGCAGCTTAGTATCCGGAAACACCATATATTTT
>TRBJ1-4|.|.|TRBV11-2
CASSLGMSVGGLGKLFF
TGTGCCAGCAGCTTAGGGATGTCGGTGGGGGGTCTTGGAAAACTGTTTTTT
>TRBJ1-2|.|.|TRBV7-2
CASSLGASNYGYTF
TGTGCCAGCAGCTTGGGGGCGAGTAACTATGGCTACACCTTC
>TRBJ1-5|.|.|TRBV27
CASSSYRDRNQPQHF
TGTGCCAGCAGTTCCTACAGGGATCGAAATCAGCCCCAGCATTTT
>TRBJ1-6|.|.|TRBV27
CASRPDRYSPLHF
TGTGCCAGCAGACCGGACAGATATTCACCCCTCCACTTT